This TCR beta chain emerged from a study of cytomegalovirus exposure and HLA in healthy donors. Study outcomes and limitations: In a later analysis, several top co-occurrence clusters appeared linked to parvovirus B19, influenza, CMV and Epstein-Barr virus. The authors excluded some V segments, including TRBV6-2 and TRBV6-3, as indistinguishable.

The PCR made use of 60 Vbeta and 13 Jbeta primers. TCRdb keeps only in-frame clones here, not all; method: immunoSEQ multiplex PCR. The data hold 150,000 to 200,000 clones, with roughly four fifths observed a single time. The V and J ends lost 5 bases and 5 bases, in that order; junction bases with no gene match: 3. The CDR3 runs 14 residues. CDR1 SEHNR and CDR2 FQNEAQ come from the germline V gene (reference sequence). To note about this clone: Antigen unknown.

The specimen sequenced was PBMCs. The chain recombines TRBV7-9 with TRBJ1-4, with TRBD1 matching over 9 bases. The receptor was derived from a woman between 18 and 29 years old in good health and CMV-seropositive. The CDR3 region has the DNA TGTGCCAGCAGCCCCGGACAGGGGAATGAAAAACTGTTTTTT. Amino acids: CASSPGQGNEKLFF.